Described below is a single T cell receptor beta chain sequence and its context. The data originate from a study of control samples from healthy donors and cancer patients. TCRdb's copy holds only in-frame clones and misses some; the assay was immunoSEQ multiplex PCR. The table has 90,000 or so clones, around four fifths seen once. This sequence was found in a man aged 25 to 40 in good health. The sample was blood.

CDR3 bases: TGTGCCAGCAGCTCGGACAGGGGAGGTTACAATGAGCAGTTCTTC. It translates to CASSSDRGGYNEQFF. The chain joins TRBV5-4 to TRBJ2-1, with 9 bases that match TRBD1. The ends lost 3 bases at V and 4 bases at J; junction bases unmatched: 5. CDR1 is SGHNT, CDR2 YYREEE, per germline (reference sequence). The CDR3 loop spans 15 amino acids.